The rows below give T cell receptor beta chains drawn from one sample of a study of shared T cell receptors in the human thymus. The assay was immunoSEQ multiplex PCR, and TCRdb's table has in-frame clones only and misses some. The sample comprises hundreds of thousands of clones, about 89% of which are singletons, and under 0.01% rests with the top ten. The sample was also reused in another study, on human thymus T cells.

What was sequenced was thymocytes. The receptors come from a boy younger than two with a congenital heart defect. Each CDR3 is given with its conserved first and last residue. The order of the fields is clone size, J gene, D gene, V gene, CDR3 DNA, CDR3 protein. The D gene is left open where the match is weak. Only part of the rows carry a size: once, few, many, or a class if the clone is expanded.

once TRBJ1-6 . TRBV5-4 TGTGCCAGCAGCTATGGAGGGAATTCACCCCTCCACTTT CASSYGGNSPLHF
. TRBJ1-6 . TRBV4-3 TGCGCCAGCAGCCAAGGAGCGGGTCTGGATTCACCCCTCCACTTT CASSQGAGLDSPLHF
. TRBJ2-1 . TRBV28 TGTGCCAGCAGTTTCCGGGTAACCTCCTCAGCTCCCCGCTTCAATGAGCAGTTCTTC CASSFRVTSSAPRFNEQFF
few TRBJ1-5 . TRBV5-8 TGTGCCAGCAGCTTGGGGGGGGGACGCAATCAGCCCCAGCATTTT CASSLGGGRNQPQHF
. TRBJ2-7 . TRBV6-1 TGTGCCAGCAGTGAAGCCACAGGGAGGGTCTACGAGCAGTACTTC CASSEATGRVYEQYF
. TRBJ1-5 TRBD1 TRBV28 TGTGCCAGCAGCCACAACAGGGGAAGGGTTAATCAGCCCCAGCATTTT CASSHNRGRVNQPQHF
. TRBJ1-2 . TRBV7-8 TGTGCCAGCAGCTTAGAATATAGGCAAGAGGATGGCTACACCTTC CASSLEYRQEDGYTF
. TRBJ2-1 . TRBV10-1 TGCGCCAGCAGCCCGGGTGATGGTGAGCAGTTCTTC CASSPGDGEQFF
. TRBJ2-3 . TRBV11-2 TGTGCCAGCAGCCTTAGCGGTTTTAGCACAGATACGCAGTATTTT CASSLSGFSTDTQYF
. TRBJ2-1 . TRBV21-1 TGTGCCAGCAGCAAAGATAAGCGGGAGGGCTACAATGAGCAGTTCTTC CASSKDKREGYNEQFF
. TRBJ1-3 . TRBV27 TGTGCCAGCAGTTTCCGCAGCTCTGGAAACACCATATATTTT CASSFRSSGNTIYF
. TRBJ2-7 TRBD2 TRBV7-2 TGTGCCAGCAGCTCCCCTCTAGCGGAGAAGACCTACGAGCAGTACTTC CASSSPLAEKTYEQYF
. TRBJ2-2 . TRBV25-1 TGTGCCAGCAGTGACGGTAGGAACACCGGGGAGCTGTTTTTT CASSDGRNTGELFF
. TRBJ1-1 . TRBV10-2 TGCGCCAGCAGTGAAGTCGGCGAGGGCACTGAAGCTTTCTTT CASSEVGEGTEAFF
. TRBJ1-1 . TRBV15 TGTGCCACCAGCAGAGATCGCAGGGGCCAGAGCGATAAGAACACTGAAGCTTTCTTT CATSRDRRGQSDKNTEAFF
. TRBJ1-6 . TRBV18 TGTGCCAGCTCACCAAGGGGCTCACCCCTCCACTTT CASSPRGSPLHF
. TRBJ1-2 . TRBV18 TGTGCCAGCTCACCGGACAGCTATGGCTACACCTTC CASSPDSYGYTF
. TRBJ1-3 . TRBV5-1 TGCGCCAGCAGCGGGCCAGGGTTCGGAAACACCATATATTTT CASSGPGFGNTIYF
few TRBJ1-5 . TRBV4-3 TGCGCCAGCAGCCCCCGGGGGTGGGAGGGCAATCAGCCCCAGCATTTT CASSPRGWEGNQPQHF
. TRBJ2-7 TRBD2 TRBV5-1 TGCGCCAGCACCCACTGGGTGACTAGCGGGGGTCGGACCTACGAGCAGTACTTC CASTHWVTSGGRTYEQYF
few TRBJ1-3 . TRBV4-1 TGCGCCAGCAGCCAAGAAAAAGGCCCAGGAGGGAAGTCTGGAAACACCATATATTTT CASSQEKGPGGKSGNTIYF
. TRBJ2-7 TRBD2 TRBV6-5 TGTGCCAGCAGCAGTGCGGGAGCCCGAGCCTACGAGCAGTACTTC CASSSAGARAYEQYF
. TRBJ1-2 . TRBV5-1 TGCGCCAGCAGCCCGGACAGTGGTAGACACAACTATGGCTACACCTTC CASSPDSGRHNYGYTF
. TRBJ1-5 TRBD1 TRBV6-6 TGTGCCAGCAGTTACTTGGACAGGGTATATCAGCCCCAGCATTTT CASSYLDRVYQPQHF
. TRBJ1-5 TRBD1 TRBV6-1 TGTGCCAGCAGTGAAGGCTCTTCAGGGGGGAATCAGCCCCAGCATTTT CASSEGSSGGNQPQHF
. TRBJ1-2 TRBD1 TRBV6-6 TGTGCCAGCAGTTACACATCCGGACAGGTCGACTATGGCTACACCTTC CASSYTSGQVDYGYTF
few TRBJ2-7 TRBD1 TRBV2 TGTGCCAGCGGGACAGGTCACTACGAGCAGTACTTC CASGTGHYEQYF
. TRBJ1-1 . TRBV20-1 TGCAGTGCTAGGGGGGCCCCTGAAGCTTTCTTT CSARGAPEAFF
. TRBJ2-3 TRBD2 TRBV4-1 TGCGCCAGCAGCCAAGATATTGGCGGACTAGCGGGGCCGGATACGCAGTATTTT CASSQDIGGLAGPDTQYF
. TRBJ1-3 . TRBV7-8 TGTGCCAGCAGCACCCGGACTTACCGCGGAAACACCATATATTTT CASSTRTYRGNTIYF
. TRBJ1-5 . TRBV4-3 TGCGCCAGCAGCCAAGATCTCGACAACAATCAGCCCCAGCATTTT CASSQDLDNNQPQHF
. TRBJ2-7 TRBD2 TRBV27 TGTGCCAGCAAGCGGGAGAGCGGGTTTTCCTACGAGCAGTACTTC CASKRESGFSYEQYF
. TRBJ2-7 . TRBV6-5 TGTGCCACTAGGACTCGGGTTATGGAGCAGTACTTC CATRTRVMEQYF
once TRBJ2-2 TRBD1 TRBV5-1 TGCGCCAGCAGCCCTGACAGGGGATGGAACACCGGGGAGCTGTTTTTT CASSPDRGWNTGELFF
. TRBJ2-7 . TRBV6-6 TGTGCCAGCAGTTACGAGGAGGAGCCCTACGAGCAGTACTTC CASSYEEEPYEQYF
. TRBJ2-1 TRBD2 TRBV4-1 TGCGCCAGCAGCCCCCTAGCGGGAGGGCCACAGAGAAATGAGCAGTTCTTC CASSPLAGGPQRNEQFF
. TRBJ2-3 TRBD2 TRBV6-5 TGTGCCAGCAGTTATGGACTAGCGGGGGGGCATACGCAGTATTTT CASSYGLAGGHTQYF
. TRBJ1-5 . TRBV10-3 TGTGCCATCAGTGAGGAGGATCAGCCCCAGCATTTT CAISEEDQPQHF
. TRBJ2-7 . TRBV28 TGTGCCAGCAGTGGACCGTTGACAGACAGCCTCTACGAGCAGTACTTC CASSGPLTDSLYEQYF
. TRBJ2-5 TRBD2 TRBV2 TGTGCCAGCAGGCGGAAGGTACTAGCGGACTTCCAAGAGACCCAGTACTTC CASRRKVLADFQETQYF
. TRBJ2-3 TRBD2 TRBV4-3 TGCGCCAGCAGCCAACCGGGACTAGCGGGAGCGCCGGGTGAAGATACGCAGTATTTT CASSQPGLAGAPGEDTQYF
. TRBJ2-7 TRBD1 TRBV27 TGTGCCAGCAGAATCAATCGACAGGGGGATTCCTACGAGCAGTACTTC CASRINRQGDSYEQYF
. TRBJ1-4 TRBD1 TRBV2 TGTGCCAGCAGTGTTGATTGGACAGGGAGTGGGAATGAAAAACTGTTTTTT CASSVDWTGSGNEKLFF
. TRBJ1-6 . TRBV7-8 TGTGCCAGCAGCCCGATCACGAGGGCGGGAAATTCACCCCTCCACTTT CASSPITRAGNSPLHF
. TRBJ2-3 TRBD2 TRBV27 TGTGCCAGCAGTCCCCCCAGGGAGCGGGGGAGGGTAGATACGCAGTATTTT CASSPPRERGRVDTQYF
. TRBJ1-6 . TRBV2 TGTGCCAGCAAAGCGGGACAAAGCTCCTATAATTCACCCCTCCACTTT CASKAGQSSYNSPLHF
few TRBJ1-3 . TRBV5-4 TGTGCCAGCAGCTTCGCCACCCCACACTCTGGAAACACCATATATTTT CASSFATPHSGNTIYF
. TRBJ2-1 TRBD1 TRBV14 TGTGCCAGCAGCCGCCTGGGCCGGACAGGTGTAGCTTGGCAGTTCTTC CASSRLGRTGVAWQFF
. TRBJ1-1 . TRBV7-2 TGTGCCAGCAGCTTAGCAGACAGAGGTGAAGCTTTCTTT CASSLADRGEAFF
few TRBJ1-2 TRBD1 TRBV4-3 TGCGCCAGCAGCCTTCAGGGGGCGAACTATGGCTACACCTTC CASSLQGANYGYTF
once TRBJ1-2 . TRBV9 TGTGCCAGCAGCGCCGTTGGGGGCGCACACTATGGCTACACCTTC CASSAVGGAHYGYTF
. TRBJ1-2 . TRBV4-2 TGTGCCAGCAGCGCGGGGGGGGGCTACACCTTC CASSAGGGYTF
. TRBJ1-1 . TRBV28 TGTGCCAGCAGTTTCTGGTACGGGGAGGACACTGAAGCTTTCTTT CASSFWYGEDTEAFF
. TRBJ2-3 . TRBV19 TGTGCCAGTAGTGCCCACTCTAGCTCTTCCGATACGCAGTATTTT CASSAHSSSSDTQYF
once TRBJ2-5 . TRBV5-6 TGTGCCAGCAGCTTGATGGAGGAAGAGACCCAGTACTTC CASSLMEEETQYF
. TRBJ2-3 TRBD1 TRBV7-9 TGTGCCAGCAGCTCCGCCTCACCCCAGGGGGAACAAGGCACAGATACGCAGTATTTT CASSSASPQGEQGTDTQYF
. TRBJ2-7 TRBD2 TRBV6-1 TGTGCCAGCAGTGGGGGGGGGACTAGGACCTACGAGCAGTACTTC CASSGGGTRTYEQYF
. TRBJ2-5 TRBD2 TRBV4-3 TGCGCCAGCAGCCAAGCCAACCTGGGACTAGGGGAGACCCAGTACTTC CASSQANLGLGETQYF
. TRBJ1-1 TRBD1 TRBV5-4 TGTGCCAGCAGCGGGACAGGGGGCGGGACTGAAGCTTTCTTT CASSGTGGGTEAFF
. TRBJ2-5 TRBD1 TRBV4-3 TGCGCCAGCAGCCAAGTATTCGGACAGGGGGGTGTGCAAGAGACCCAGTACTTC CASSQVFGQGGVQETQYF